This TCR beta chain was identified during a study of CD8+ T cells in alopecia areata. Study background: Treated patients received oral tofacitinib, 5 to 10 mg twice daily. Patients given treatment had severity scored by the percentage of scalp area affected.

Extraction and reverse transcription of RNA yielded cDNA as the sequencing template. Some clones are missing from TCRdb's copy, which holds only in-frame ones; the method was immunoSEQ multiplex PCR. The sample has 150,000 to 250,000 clones, 58% seen once. Whole-study results and caveats: The presence of one nonresponder keeps the tie between baseline CD8+ expansion and response uncertain.

CDR1 is SGDLS and CDR2 is YYNGEE in the germline V gene. V gave up 1 base and J gave up 0 bases, with 4 bases separating them. The CDR3 length is 13 residues. Stated treatment: oral pan-JAK inhibitor, 5-10 mg twice daily. On this clone itself: Its antigen is undetermined.

The sequencing here drew on CD4+ T cells sorted from blood, taken at week 24, from a patient treated with tofacitinib. The TCR sequence derives from a human donor with alopecia areata. This chain joins TRBV9 and TRBJ1-1; D is uncertain. The CDR3 DNA is TGTGCCAGCAGCGTAACAGTGAACACTGAAGCTTTCTTT. Amino acids: CASSVTVNTEAFF.